The 4 T cell receptor beta chains presented below share a single source sample, sequenced in a study of CD8+CD57+ T cells in acquired aplastic anemia. CDR3 and TCR beta VDJ profiling relied on a genomic DNA template. TCRdb reanalysed the reads using MiXCR and keeps one entry per CDR3 protein. The sample has 150,000 or so distinct CDR3 sequences; about 45% are singletons. All patients picked for sequencing had shown, by flow cytometry, an expansion of CD8+CD57+ cells. The sample consisted of sorted CD4+, CD8+, or CD8+CD57+ T cells (not recorded which) from PBMCs. Every receptor here comes from a human donor with aplastic anemia.

The rearrangement uses TRBV20-1 and TRBJ2-5; possibly TRBD2 for D (5 bases). This CDR3 has 14 amino acids. CDR1 is DFQATT and CDR2 is SNEGSKA in the germline V gene (reference sequence). V was shortened by 0 bases and J by 0 bases, with 8 bases between the two germline ends. The CDR3 bases are TGCAGTGCTAGAGATGGCGGGTACCAAGAGACCCAGTACTTC. Translation gives CSARDGGYQETQYF.

The chain has TRBV7-2 and TRBJ1-1; D may be TRBD1 (6 bases). Germline V gene data show CDR1 as SGHTA and CDR2 as FQGNSA. This CDR3 contains 14 residues. V lost 8 bases to trimming and J lost 1 base, with 14 bases between them. CDR3 region: CASFGGPWNTEAFF. The CDR3 DNA follows: TGTGCCAGCTTCGGGGGGCCCTGGAACACTGAAGCTTTCTTT.

This clonotype showed up many times. Here the CDR3 reads CASSSLAGPYDGYTF. CDR3 in DNA: TGTGCCAGCAGCTCCCTGGCGGGGCCCTACGATGGCTACACCTTC. This sequence joins TRBV5-4 and TRBJ1-2; D possibly corresponds to TRBD1 (5 bases). Trimming removed 3 bases at V and 6 bases at J, with 18 bases between. CDR3 length: 15 amino acids. CDR1 is SGHNT and CDR2 is YYREEE in the germline V gene (reference sequence).

The J gene is TRBJ2-7, the V gene TRBV29-1; no definite D call. With 4 bases removed from V and 3 bases from J, the gap between germline ends came to 19 bases. The germline V gene encodes CDR1 SQVTM and CDR2 ANQGSEA. The length of the CDR3 is 15 residues. CDR3 DNA: TGCAGCGTTGGCCCCCCCTTGGCAGGTTACTACGAGCAGTACTTC. This encodes CSVGPPLAGYYEQYF.